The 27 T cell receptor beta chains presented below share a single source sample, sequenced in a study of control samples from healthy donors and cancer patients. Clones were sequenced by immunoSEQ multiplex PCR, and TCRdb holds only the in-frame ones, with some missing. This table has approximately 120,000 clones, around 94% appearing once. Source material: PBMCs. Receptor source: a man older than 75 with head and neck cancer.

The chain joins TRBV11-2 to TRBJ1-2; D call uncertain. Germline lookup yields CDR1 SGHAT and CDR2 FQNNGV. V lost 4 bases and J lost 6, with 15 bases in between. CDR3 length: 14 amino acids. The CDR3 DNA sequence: TGTGCCAGCAGCTCTATGTCCTTACCTAATGGCTACACCTTC. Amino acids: CASSSMSLPNGYTF.

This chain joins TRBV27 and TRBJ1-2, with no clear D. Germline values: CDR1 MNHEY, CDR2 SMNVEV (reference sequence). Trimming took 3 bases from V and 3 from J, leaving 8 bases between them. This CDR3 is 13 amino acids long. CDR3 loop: CASSFWHYYGYTF. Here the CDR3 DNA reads TGTGCCAGCAGTTTTTGGCACTACTATGGCTACACCTTC.

Written as DNA, the CDR3 is TGTGCCAGTAGTGCTCGACCGGGACAGGGGAATCAGCCCCAGCATTTT. It codes for CASSARPGQGNQPQHF. The genes are TRBV19 and TRBJ1-5; 10 positions match TRBD1. The V and J ends lost 5 bases and 4 bases, in that order; junction bases with no gene match: 8. This CDR3 comprises 16 residues. From germline, CDR1 is LNHDA and CDR2 SQIVND (reference sequence).

The CDR3 spells CATSDGTGGNTGELFF. As DNA, the CDR3 is TGTGCCACCAGTGACGGGACAGGGGGCAACACCGGGGAGCTGTTTTTT. The chain uses TRBV24-1 and TRBJ2-2, with 12 bases lining up with TRBD1. The V segment lost 4 bases and the J segment 2 bases; nucleotides outside the gene matches: 1. The CDR3 totals 16 residues. Germline assignment: CDR1 KGHDR and CDR2 SFDVKD.

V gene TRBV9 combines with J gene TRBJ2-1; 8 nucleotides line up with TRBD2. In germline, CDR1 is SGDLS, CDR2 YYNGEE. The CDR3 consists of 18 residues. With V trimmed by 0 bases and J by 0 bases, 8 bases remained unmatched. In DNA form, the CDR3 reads TGTGCCAGCAGCGTAGCCCGGGGGGGCCCCAGCTCCTACAATGAGCAGTTCTTC. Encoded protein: CASSVARGGPSSYNEQFF.

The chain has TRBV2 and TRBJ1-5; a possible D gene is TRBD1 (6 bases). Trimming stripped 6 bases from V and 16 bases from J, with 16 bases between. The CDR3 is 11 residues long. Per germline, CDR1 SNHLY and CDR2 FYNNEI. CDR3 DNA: TGTGCCAGCAGAGTTGAGGGACAAAGACATTTT. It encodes CASRVEGQRHF.

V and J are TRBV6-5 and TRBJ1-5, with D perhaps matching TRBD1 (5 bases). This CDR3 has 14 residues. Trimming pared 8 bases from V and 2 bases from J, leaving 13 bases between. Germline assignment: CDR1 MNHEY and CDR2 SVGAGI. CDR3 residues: CASGPRDGNQPQHF. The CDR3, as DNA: TGTGCCAGCGGGCCCAGGGATGGCAATCAGCCCCAGCATTTT.

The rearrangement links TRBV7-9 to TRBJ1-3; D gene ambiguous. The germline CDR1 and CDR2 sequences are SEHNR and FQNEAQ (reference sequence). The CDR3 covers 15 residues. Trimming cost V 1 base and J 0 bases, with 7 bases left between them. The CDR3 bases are TGTGCCAGCAGCTTAGTTTGGGGCTCTGGAAACACCATATATTTT. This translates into CASSLVWGSGNTIYF.

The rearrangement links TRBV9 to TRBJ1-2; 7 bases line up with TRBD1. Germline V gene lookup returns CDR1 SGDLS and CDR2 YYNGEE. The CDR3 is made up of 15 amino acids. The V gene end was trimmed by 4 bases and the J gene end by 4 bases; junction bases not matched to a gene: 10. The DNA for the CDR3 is TGTGCCAGCAGCTCTAGACAGGGCCCCCGCTATGGCTACACCTTC. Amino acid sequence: CASSSRQGPRYGYTF.

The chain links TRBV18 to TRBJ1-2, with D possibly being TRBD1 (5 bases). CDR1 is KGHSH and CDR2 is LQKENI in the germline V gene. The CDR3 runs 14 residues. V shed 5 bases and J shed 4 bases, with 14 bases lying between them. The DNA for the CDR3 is TGTGCCAGCTCAGACGGGCGGCAGGGCTATGGCTACACCTTC. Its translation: CASSDGRQGYGYTF.

CDR3: CASGFRGGNQPQHF. The CDR3 nucleotides read TGTGCTAGTGGTTTTCGTGGTGGCAATCAGCCCCAGCATTTT. The V call is TRBV12-5, the J call TRBJ1-5; D unresolved. This CDR3 is 14 amino acids long. Germline V gene data show CDR1 as LGHNT and CDR2 as FRNRAP. Trimming removed 3 bases at V and 2 bases at J, with 8 bases between.

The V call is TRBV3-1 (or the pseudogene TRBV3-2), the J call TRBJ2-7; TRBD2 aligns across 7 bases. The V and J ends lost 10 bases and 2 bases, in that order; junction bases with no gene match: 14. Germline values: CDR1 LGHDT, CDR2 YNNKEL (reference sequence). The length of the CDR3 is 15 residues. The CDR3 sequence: CAITHLAGGTYEQYF. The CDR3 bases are TGTGCCATAACCCATTTAGCGGGCGGAACCTACGAGCAGTACTTC.

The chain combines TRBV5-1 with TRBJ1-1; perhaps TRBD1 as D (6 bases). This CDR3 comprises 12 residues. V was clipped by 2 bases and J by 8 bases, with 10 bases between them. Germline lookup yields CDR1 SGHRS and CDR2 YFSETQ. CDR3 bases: TGCGCCAGCAGCTTTTACAGGGAGGAAGCTTTCTTT. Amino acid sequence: CASSFYREEAFF.

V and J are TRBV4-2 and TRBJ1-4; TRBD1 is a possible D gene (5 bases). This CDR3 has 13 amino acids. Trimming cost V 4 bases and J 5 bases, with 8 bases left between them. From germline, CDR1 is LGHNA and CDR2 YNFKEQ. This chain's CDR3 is CASSRQGNEKLFF. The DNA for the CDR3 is TGTGCCAGCAGCCGCCAGGGAAATGAAAAACTGTTTTTT.

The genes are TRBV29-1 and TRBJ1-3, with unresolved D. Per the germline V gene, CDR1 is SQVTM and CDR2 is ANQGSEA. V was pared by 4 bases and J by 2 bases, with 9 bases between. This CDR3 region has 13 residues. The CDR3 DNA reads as TGCAGCGTTGTTCCCTCAGCTGGAAACACCATATATTTT. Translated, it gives CSVVPSAGNTIYF.

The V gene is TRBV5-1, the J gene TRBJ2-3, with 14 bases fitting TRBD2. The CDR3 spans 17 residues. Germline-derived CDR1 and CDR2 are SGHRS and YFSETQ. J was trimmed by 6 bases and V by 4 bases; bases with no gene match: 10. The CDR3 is CASSPPGLAGGMDTQYF. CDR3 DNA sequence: TGCGCCAGCAGCCCCCCAGGACTAGCGGGAGGAATGGATACGCAGTATTTT.

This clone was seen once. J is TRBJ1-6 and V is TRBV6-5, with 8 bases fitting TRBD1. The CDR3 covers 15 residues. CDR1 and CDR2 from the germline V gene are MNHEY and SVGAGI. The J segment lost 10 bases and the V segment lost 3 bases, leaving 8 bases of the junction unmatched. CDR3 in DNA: TGTGCCAGCAGTTATTCACAGGGGGTTGCCTCACCCCTCCACTTT. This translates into CASSYSQGVASPLHF.

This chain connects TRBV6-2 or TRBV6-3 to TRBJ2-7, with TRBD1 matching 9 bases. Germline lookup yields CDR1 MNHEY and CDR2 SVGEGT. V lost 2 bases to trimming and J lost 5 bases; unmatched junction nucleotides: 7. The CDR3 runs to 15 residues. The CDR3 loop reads CASSYPGTGRHEQYF. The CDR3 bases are TGTGCCAGCAGTTACCCCGGGACAGGGCGCCACGAGCAGTACTTC.

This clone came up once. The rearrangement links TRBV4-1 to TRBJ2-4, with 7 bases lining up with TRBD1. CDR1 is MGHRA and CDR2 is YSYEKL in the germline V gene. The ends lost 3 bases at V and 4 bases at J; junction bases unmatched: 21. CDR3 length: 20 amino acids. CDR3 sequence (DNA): TGCGCCAGCAGCCAGGAGCCAGACGGAAGACAGGGCTTAGCTAAAAACATTCAGTACTTC. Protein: CASSQEPDGRQGLAKNIQYF.

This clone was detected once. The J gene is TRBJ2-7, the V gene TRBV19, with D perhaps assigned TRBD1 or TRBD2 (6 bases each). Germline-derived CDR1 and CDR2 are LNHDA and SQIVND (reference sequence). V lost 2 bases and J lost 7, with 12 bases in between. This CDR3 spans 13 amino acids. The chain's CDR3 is CASSIMRGREQYF. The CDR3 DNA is TGTGCCAGTAGTATAATGAGGGGGAGGGAGCAGTACTTC.

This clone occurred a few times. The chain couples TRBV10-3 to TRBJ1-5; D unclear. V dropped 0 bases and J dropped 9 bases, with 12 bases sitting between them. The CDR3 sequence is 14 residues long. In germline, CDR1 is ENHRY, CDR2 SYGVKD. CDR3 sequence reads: CAISESMGMRPQHF. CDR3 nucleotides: TGTGCCATCAGTGAGTCGATGGGGATGCGGCCCCAGCATTTT.

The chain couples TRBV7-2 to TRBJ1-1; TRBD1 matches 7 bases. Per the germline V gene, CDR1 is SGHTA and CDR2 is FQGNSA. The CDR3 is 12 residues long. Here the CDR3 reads CEYRGARTEAFF. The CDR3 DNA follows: TGTGAGTACAGGGGAGCGAGAACTGAAGCTTTCTTT. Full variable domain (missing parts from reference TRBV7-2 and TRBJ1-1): GAGVSQSPSNKVTEKGKDVELRCDPISGHTALYWYRQSLGQGLEFLIYFQGNSAPDKSGLPSDRFSAERTGGSVSTLTIQRTQQEDSAVYLCEYRGARTEAFFGQGTRLTVV.

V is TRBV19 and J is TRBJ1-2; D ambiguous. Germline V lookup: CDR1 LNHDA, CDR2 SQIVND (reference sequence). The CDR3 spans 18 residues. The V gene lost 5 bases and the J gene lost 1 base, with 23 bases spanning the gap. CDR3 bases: TGTGCCAGTAGTCCCCGAACTAGTAGCCGACTCTTTAACTATGGCTACACCTTC. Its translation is CASSPRTSSRLFNYGYTF.

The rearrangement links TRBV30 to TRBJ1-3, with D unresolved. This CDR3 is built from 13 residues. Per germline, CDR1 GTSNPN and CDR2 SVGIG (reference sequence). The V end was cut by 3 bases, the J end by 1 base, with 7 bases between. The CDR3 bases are TGTGCCTGGAGAAGGGTTTCTGGAAACACCATATATTTT. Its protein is CAWRRVSGNTIYF.

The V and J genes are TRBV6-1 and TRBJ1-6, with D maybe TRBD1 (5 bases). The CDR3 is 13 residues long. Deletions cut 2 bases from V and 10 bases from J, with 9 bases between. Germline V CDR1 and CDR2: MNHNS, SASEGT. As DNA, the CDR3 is TGTGCCAGCAGTGAAAGGGGTCGATCACCCCTCCACTTT. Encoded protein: CASSERGRSPLHF.

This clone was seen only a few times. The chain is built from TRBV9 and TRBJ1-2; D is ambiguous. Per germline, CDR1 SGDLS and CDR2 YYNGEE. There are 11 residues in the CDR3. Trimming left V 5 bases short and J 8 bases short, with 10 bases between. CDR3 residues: CASRDTGGYTF. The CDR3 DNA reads TGTGCCAGCAGAGATACTGGAGGCTACACCTTC. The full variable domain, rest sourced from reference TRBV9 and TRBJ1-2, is DSGVTQTPKHLITATGQRVTLRCSPRSGDLSVYWYQQSLDQGLQFLIQYYNGEERAKGNILERFSAQQFPDLHSELNLSSLELGDSALYFCASRDTGGYTFGSGTRLTVV.

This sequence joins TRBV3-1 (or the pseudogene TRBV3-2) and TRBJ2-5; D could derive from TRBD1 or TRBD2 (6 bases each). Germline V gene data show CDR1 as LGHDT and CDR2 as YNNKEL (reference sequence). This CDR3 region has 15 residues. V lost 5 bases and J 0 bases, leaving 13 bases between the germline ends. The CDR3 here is CASSSRGADQETQYF. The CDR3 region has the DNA TGTGCCAGCAGCTCAAGGGGGGCGGACCAAGAGACCCAGTACTTC.